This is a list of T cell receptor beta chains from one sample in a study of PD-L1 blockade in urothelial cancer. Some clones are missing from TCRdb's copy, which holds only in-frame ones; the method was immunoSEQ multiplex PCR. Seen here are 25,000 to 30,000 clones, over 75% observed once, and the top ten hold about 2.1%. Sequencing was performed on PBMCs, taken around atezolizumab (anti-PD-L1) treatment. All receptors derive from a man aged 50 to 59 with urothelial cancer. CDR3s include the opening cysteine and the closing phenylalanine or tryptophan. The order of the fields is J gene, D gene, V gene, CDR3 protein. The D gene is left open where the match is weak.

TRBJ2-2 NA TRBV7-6 CASSLRQIANTGELFF
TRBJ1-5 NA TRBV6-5 CASSLAGDSNQPQHF
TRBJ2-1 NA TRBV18 CASSLADSSYNEQFF
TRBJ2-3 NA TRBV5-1 CASRVGDRTDTQYF
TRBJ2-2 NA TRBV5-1 CASSQGGGKNTGELFF
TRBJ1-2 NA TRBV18 CASSARGDTYGYTF
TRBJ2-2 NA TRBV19 CASSNGQDTGELFF
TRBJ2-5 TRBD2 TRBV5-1 CASSPGLAEETQYF
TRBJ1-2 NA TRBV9 CASSVAPEQGSNYGYTF
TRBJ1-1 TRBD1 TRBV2 CASSGQGGTEAFF
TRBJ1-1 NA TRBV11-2 CASSLGTGLAFF
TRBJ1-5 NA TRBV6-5 CASSYKGPNQPQHF
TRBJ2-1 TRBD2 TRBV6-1 CASIKSGKTYNEQFF
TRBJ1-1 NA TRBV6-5 CASSLHTGTLNTEAFF
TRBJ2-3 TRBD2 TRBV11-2 CASSLRITGLAGSPDF
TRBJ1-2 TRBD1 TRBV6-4 CASSDQTGIPPWGYTF
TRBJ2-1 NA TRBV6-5 CASQKGGPPYNEQFF
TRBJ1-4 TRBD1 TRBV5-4 CASSLDPGGAGEKLFF
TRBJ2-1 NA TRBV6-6 CASKTVYNEQFF
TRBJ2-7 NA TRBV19 CASRKPGYEQYF
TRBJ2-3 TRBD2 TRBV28 CASSLGGTSGGNTDTQYF
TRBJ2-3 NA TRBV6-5 CASSFGGSDTQYF
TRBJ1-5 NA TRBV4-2 CASSPAGGVGEPQHF
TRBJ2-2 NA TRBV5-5 CASSLAVLGGNTGELFF
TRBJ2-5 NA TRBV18 CASSPGGGGETQYF
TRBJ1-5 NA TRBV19 CASSIPGGGNQPQHF
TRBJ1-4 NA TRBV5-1 CASSLGQLNEKLFF
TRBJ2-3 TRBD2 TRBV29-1 CSPVGGGSQYF
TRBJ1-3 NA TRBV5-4 CASTTSTGLPGNTIYF
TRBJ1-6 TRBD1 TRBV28 CASRYTGGRESPLHF
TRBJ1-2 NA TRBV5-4 CVSRGQYVGYTF
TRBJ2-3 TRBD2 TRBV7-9 CASSPMAGGPRDTQYF
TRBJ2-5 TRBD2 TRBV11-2 CASSLAQRGETQYF
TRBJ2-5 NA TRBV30 CAWSALDRREGTQYF
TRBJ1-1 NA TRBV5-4 CASSFPGLTLAEAFF